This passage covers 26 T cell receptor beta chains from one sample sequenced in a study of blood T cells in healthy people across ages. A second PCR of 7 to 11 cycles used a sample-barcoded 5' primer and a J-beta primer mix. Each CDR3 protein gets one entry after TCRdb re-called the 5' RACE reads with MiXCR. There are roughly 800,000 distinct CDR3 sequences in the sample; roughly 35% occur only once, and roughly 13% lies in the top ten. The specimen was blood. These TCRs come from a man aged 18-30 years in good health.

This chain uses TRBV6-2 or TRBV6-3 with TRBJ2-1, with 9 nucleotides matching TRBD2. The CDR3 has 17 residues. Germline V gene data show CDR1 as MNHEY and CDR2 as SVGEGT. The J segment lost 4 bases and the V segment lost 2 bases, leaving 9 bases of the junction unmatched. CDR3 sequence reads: CASSYGPRSGGYNEQFF. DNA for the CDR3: TGTGCCAGCAGTTACGGCCCTCGGAGCGGGGGGTACAATGAGCAGTTCTTC.

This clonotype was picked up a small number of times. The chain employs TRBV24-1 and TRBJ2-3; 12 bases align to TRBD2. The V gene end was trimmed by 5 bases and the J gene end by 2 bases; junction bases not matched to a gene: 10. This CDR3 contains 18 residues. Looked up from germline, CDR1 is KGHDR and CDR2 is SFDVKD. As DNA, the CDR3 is TGTGCCACCAGTGGAAAGACTAGCGGGGGCCTGTACACAGATACGCAGTATTTT. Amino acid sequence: CATSGKTSGGLYTDTQYF.

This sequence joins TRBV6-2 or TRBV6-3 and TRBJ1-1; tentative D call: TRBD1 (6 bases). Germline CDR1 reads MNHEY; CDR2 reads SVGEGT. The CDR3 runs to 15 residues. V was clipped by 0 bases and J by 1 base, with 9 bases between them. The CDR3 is CASSYSDRPNTEAFF. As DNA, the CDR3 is TGTGCCAGCAGTTACTCGGACAGACCGAACACTGAAGCTTTCTTT.

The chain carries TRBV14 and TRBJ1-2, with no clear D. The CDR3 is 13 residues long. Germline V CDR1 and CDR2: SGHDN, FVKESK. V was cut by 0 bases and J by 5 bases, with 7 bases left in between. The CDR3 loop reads CASSQEVLYGYTF. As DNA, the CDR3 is TGTGCCAGCAGCCAAGAAGTCTTATATGGCTACACCTTC.

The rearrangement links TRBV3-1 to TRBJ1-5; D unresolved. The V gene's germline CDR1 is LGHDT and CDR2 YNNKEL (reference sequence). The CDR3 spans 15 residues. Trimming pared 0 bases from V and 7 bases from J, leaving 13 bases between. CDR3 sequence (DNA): TGTGCCAGCAGCCAAGACCTCGGGAAGGGACAGCCCCAGCATTTT. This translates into CASSQDLGKGQPQHF.

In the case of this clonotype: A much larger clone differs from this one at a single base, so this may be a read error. The CDR3 nucleotides read TGTGCCAGCAGTTTAGGGACTAGCGGCTACAATGAGCAGTACTTC. Protein: CASSLGTSGYNEQYF. This rearrangement joins TRBV12-3 or TRBV12-4 to TRBJ2-1, with 10 bases that match TRBD2. The DNA end is more similar to TRBJ2-7, so the J call may be wrong. The CDR3 runs 15 residues.

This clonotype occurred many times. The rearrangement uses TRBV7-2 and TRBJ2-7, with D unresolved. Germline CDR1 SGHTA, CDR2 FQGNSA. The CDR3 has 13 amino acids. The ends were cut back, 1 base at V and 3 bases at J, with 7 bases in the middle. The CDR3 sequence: CASSLEWNYEQYF. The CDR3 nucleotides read TGTGCCAGCAGCTTAGAGTGGAACTACGAGCAGTACTTC.

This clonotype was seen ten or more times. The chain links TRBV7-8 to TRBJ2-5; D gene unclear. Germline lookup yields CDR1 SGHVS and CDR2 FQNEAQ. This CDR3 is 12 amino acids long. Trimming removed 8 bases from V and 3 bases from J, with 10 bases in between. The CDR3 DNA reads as TGTGCCAGCGGGCTACCAAAAGAGACCCAGTACTTC. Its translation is CASGLPKETQYF.

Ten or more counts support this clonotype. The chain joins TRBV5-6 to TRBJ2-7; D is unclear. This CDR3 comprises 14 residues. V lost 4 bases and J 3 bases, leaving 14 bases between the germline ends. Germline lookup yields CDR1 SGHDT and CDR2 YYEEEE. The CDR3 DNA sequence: TGTGCCAGCAGCCCTGTTAATAGGAACTACGAGCAGTACTTC. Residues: CASSPVNRNYEQYF.

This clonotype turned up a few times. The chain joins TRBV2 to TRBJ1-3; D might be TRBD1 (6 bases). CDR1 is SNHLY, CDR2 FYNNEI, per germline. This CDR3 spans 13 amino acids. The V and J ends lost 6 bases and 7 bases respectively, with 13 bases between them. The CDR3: CASSGQSGNTIYF. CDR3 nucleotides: TGTGCCAGCAGCGGACAGTCGGGGAACACCATATATTTT.

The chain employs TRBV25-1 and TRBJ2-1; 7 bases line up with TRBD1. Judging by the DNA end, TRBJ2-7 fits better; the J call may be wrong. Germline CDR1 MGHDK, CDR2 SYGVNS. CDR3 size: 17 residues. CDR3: CASSGDPQGNSYNEQYF. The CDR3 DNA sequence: TGTGCCAGCAGTGGAGACCCACAGGGGAACTCCTACAATGAGCAGTACTTC.

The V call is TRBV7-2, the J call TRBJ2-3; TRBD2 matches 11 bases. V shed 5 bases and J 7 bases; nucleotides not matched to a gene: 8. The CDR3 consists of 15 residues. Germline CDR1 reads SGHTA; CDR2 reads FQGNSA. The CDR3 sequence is CASSNSGGALYTQYF. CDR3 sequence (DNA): TGTGCCAGCAGCAATAGCGGGGGGGCCTTATATACGCAGTATTTT.

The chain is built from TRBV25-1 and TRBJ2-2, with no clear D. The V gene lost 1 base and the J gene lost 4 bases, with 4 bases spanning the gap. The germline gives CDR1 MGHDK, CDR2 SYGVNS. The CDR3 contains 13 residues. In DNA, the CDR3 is TGTGCCAGCAGTGAATTGGGCACCGGGGAGCTGTTTTTT. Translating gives CASSELGTGELFF. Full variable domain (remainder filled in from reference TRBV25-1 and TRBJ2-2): EADIYQTPRYLVIGTGKKITLECSQTMGHDKMYWYQQDPGMELHLIHYSYGVNSTEKGDLSSESTVSRIRTEHFPLTLESARPSHTSQYLCASSELGTGELFFGEGSRLTVL.

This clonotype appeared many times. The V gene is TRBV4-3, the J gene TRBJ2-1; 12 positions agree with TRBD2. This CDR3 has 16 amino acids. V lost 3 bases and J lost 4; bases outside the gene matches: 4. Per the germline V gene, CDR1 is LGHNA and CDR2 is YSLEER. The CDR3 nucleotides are TGCGCCAGCAGCCAGGATCTAGCGGGGGGGTACAATGAGCAGTTCTTC. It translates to CASSQDLAGGYNEQFF.

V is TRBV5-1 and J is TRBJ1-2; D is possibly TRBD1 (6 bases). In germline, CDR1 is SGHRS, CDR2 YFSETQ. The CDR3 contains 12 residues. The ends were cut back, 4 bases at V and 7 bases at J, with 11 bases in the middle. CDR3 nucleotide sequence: TGCGCCAGCAGCAGGGGGGCGGCTGGCTACACCTTC. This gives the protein CASSRGAAGYTF.

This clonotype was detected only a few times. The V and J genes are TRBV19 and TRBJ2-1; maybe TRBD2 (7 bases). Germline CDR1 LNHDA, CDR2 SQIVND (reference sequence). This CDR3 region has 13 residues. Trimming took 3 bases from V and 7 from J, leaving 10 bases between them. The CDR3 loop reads CASSMGGRNEQFF. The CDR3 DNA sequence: TGTGCCAGTAGTATGGGGGGGCGGAATGAGCAGTTCTTC.

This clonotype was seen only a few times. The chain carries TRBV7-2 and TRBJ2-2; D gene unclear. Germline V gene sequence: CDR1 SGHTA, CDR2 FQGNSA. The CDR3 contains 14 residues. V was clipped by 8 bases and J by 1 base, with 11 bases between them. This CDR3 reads CASSPLKNTGELFF. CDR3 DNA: TGTGCCAGCTCCCCTCTTAAGAACACCGGGGAGCTGTTTTTT.

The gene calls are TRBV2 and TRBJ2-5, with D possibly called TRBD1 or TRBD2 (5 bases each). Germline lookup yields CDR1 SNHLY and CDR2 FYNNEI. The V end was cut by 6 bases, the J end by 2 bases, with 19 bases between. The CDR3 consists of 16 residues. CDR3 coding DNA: TGTGCCAGCAGAGGGTCCGGGGCGGGCCTACAAGAGACCCAGTACTTC. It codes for CASRGSGAGLQETQYF.

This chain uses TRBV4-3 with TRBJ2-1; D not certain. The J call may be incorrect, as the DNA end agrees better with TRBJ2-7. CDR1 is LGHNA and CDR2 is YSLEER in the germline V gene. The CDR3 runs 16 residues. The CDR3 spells CASSQGHFQSYNEQYF. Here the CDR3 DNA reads TGCGCCAGCAGCCAAGGTCACTTCCAATCCTACAATGAGCAGTACTTC.

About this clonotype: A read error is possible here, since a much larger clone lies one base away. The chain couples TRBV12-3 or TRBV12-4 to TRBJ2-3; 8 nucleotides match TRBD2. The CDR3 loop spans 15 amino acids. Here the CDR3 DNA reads TGTGCCGGCAGCCCAGCGGGGGTTAGCACAGATACGCAGTATTTT. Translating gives CAGSPAGVSTDTQYF.

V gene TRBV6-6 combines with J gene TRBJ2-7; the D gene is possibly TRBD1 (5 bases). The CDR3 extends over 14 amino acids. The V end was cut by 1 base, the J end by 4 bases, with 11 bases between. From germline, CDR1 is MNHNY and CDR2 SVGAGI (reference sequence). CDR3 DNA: TGTGCCAGCAGTTACTTGGGCAGGGTGTACGAGCAGTACTTC. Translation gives CASSYLGRVYEQYF.

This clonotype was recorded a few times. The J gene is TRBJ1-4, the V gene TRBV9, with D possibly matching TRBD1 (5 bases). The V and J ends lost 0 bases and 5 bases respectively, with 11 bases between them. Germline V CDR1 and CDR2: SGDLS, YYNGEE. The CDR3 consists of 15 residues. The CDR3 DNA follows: TGTGCCAGCAGCGTAGTGGGGGACCCGAATGAAAAACTGTTTTTT. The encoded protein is CASSVVGDPNEKLFF.

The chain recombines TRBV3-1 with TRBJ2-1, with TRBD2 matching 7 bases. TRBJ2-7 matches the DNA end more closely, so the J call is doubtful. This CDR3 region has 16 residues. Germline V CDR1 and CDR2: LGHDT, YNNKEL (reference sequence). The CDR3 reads CASSDPGTTIHNEQYF. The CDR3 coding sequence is TGTGCCAGCAGCGATCCTGGGACTACGATCCACAATGAGCAGTACTTC.

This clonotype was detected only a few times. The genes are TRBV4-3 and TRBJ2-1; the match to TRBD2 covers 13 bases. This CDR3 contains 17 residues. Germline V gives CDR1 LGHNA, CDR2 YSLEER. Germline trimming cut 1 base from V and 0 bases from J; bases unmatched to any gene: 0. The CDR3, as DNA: TGCGCCAGCAGCCAAGGGACTAGCGGGGGCTCCTACAATGAGCAGTTCTTC. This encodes CASSQGTSGGSYNEQFF.

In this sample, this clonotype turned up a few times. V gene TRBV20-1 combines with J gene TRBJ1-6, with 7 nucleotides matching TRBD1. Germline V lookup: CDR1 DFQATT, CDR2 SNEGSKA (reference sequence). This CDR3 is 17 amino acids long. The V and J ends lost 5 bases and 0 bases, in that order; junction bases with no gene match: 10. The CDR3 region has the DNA TGCAGTGCTCAAAGGGGGCTGGGGAGCTCCTATAATTCACCCCTCCACTTT. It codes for CSAQRGLGSSYNSPLHF.

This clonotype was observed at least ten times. The CDR3 sequence is CASSPANYGYTF. In DNA, the CDR3 is TGTGCCAGCAGCCCTGCTAACTATGGCTACACCTTC. The rearrangement uses TRBV12-3 or TRBV12-4 and TRBJ1-2, with unresolved D. Trimming left V 6 bases short and J 0 bases short, with 5 bases between. The CDR3 has 12 amino acids.